The subject of this entry is one T cell receptor beta chain. The entry originates in a study of T cell changes during pregnancy in multiple sclerosis. Assay used: immunoSEQ multiplex PCR; TCRdb lists only in-frame clones, some missing. The table shows around 43,000 clones, with 89% occurring only once. Sequencing was performed on CD4+ T cells from peripheral blood mononuclear cells, taken in the first trimester of pregnancy. This sequence was found in a female donor with multiple sclerosis, enrolled in a pregnancy study.

CDR3 coding DNA: TGTGCCAGCAGTACCACTGGACAGGGGGCTGAAGCTTTCTTT. Translating it yields CASSTTGQGAEAFF. V usage is TRBV28 and J usage is TRBJ1-1, with 10 bases aligning to TRBD1. In germline, CDR1 is MDHEN, CDR2 SYDVKM. There are 14 residues in the CDR3. Losses at the gene ends were 5 bases for V and 6 bases for J; bases not matched to a gene: 6.